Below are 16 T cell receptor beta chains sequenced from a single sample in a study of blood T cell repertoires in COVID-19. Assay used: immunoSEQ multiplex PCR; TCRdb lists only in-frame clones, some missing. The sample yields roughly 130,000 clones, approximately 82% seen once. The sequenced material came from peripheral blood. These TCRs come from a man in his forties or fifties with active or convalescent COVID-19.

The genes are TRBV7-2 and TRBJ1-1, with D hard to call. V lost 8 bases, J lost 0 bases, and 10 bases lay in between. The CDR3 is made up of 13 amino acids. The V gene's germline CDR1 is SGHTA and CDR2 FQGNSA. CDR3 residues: CASSWAVNTEAFF. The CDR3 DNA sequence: TGTGCCAGCTCGTGGGCTGTGAACACTGAAGCTTTCTTT.

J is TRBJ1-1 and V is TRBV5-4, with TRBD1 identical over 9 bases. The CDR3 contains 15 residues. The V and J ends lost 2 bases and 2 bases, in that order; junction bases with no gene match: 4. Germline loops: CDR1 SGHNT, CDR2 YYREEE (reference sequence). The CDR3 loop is CASSFPGQGNTEAFF. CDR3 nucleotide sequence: TGTGCCAGCAGCTTTCCGGGACAGGGAAACACTGAAGCTTTCTTT.

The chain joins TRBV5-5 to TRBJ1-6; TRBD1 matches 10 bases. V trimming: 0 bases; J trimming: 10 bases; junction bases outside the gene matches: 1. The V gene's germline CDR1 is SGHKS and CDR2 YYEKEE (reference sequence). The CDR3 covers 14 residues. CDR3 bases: TGTGCCAGCAGCTTGGGGACAGGGGGATCACCCCTCCACTTT. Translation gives CASSLGTGGSPLHF. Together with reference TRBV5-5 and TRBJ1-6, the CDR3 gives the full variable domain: DAGVTQSPTHLIKTRGQQVTLRCSPISGHKSVSWYQQVLGQGPQFIFQYYEKEERGRGNFPDRFSARQFPNYSSELNVNALLLGDSALYLCASSLGTGGSPLHFGNGTRLTVT.

In nucleotides, the CDR3 is TGCGCCAGCAGCCCCGGGGACAGGGATGGAAACACCATATATTTT. Encoded protein: CASSPGDRDGNTIYF. The V and J genes are TRBV5-1 and TRBJ1-3; TRBD1 agrees at 9 bases. The junction had 5 bases not matched to a gene; V was cut back by 4 bases and J by 3 bases. This CDR3 region has 15 residues. Germline CDR1 SGHRS, CDR2 YFSETQ. The full variable domain, its missing parts supplied by reference TRBV5-1 and TRBJ1-3, is KAGVTQTPRYLIKTRGQQVTLSCSPISGHRSVSWYQQTPGQGLQFLFEYFSETQRNKGNFPGRFSGRQFSNSRSEMNVSTLELGDSALYLCASSPGDRDGNTIYFGEGSWLTVV.

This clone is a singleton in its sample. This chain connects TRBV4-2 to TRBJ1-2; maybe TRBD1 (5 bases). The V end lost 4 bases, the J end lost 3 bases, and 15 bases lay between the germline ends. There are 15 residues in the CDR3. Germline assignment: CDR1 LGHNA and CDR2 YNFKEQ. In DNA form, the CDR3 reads TGTGCCAGCAGCCCAGACAGTCTAGCTTACTATGGCTACACCTTC. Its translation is CASSPDSLAYYGYTF.

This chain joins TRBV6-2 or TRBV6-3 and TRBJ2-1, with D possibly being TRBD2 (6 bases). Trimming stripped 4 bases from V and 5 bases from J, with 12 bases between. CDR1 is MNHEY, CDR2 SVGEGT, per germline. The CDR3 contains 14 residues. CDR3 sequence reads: CASSLRGRNNEQFF. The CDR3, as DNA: TGTGCCAGCAGTTTACGGGGGAGGAACAATGAGCAGTTCTTC.

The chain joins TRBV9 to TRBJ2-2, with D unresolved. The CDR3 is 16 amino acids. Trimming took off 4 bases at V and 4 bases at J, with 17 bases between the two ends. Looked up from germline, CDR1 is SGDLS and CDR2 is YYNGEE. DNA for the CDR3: TGTGCCAGCAGCCCCCGCAGTTCTTTTCCCACCGGGGAGCTGTTTTTT. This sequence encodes CASSPRSSFPTGELFF.

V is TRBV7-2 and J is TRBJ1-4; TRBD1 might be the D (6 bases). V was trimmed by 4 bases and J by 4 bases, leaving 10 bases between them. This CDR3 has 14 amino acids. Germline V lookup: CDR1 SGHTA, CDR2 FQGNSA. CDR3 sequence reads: CASSSTGYNEKLFF. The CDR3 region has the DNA TGTGCCAGCAGCTCAACAGGGTATAATGAAAAACTGTTTTTT.

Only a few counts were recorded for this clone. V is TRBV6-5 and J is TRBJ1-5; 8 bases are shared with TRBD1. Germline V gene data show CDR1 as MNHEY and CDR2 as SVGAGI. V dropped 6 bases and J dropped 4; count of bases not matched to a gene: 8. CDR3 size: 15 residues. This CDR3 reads CASSQDRVGNQPQHF. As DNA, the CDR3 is TGTGCCAGCAGCCAGGACAGGGTAGGAAATCAGCCCCAGCATTTT.

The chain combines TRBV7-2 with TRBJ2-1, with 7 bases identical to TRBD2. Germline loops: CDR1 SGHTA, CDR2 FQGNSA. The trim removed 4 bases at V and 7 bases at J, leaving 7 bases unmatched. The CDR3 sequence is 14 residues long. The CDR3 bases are TGTGCCAGCAGCTCATGGGGGGGTGTGAATGAGCAGTTCTTC. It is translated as CASSSWGGVNEQFF.

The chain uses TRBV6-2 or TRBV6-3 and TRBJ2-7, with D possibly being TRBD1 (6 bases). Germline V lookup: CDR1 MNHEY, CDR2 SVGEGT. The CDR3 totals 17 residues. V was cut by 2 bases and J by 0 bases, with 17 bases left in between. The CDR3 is CASSYGQTKTRSYEQYF. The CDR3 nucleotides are TGTGCCAGCAGTTACGGACAGACGAAAACCCGCTCCTACGAGCAGTACTTC.

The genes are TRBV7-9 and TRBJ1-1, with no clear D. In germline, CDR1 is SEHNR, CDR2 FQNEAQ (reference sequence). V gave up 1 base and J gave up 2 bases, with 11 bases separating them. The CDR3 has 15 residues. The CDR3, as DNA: TGTGCCAGCAGCTTAGATCAGGCTGTCAACACTGAAGCTTTCTTT. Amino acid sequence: CASSLDQAVNTEAFF. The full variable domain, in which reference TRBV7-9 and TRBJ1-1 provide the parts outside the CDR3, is DTGVSQNPRHKITKRGQNVTFRCDPISEHNRLYWYRQTLGQGPEFLTYFQNEAQLEKSRLLSDRFSAERPKGSFSTLEIQRTEQGDSAMYLCASSLDQAVNTEAFFGQGTRLTVV.

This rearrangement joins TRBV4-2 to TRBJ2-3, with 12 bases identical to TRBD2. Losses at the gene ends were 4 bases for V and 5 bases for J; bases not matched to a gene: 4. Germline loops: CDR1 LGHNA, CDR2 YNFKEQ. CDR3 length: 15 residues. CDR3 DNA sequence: TGTGCCAGCAGCCCGGGACTAGCGGGTGTAGATACGCAGTATTTT. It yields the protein CASSPGLAGVDTQYF.

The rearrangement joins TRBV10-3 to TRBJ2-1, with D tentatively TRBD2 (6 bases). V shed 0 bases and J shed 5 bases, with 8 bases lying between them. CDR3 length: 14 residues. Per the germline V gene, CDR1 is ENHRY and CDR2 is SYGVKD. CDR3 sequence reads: CAISESGLHNEQFF. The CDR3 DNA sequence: TGTGCCATCAGTGAGTCTGGACTACACAATGAGCAGTTCTTC.

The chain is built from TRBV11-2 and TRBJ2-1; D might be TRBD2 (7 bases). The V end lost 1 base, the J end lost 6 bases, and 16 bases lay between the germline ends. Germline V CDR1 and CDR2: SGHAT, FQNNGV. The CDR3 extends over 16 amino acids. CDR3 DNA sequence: TGTGCCAGCAGCTTAGCCCGGGGGGCCCTCCTCAATGAGCAGTTCTTC. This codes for CASSLARGALLNEQFF.

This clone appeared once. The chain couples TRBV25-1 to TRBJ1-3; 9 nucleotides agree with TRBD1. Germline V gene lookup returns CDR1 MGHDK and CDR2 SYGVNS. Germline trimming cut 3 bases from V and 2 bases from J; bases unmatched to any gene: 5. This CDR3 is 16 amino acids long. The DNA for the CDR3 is TGTGCCAGCAGTGAGGCCGGGACAGGGACTGGAAACACCATATATTTT. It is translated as CASSEAGTGTGNTIYF.